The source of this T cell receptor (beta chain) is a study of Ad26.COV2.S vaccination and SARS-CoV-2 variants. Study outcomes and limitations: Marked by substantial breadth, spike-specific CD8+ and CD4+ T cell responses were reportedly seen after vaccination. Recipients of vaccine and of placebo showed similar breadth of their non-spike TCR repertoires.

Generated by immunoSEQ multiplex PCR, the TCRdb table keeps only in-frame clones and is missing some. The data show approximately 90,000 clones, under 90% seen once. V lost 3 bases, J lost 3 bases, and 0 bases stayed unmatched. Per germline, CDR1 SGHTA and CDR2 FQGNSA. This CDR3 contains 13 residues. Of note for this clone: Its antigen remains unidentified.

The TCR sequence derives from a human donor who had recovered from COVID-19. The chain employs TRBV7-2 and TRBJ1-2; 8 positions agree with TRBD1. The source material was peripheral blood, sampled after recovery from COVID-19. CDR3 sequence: CASSLDRDYGYTF. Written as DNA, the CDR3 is TGTGCCAGCAGCTTGGACAGGGACTATGGCTACACCTTC.